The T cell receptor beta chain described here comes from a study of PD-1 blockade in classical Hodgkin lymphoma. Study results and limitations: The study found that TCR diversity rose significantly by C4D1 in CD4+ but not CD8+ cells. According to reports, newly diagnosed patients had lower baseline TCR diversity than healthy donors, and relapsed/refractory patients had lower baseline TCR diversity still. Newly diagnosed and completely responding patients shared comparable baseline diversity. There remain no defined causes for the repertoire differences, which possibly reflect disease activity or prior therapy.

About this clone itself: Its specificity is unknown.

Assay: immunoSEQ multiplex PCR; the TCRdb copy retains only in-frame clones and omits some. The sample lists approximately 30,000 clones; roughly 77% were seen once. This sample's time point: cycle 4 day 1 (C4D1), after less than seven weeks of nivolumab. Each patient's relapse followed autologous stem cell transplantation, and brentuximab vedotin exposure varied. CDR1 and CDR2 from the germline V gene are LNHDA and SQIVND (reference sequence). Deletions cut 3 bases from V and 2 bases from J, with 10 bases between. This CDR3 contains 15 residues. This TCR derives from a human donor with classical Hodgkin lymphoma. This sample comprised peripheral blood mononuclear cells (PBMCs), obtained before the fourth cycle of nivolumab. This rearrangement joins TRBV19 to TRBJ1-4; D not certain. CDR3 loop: CASSIAGSTNEKLFF. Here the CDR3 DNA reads TGTGCCAGTAGTATCGCGGGAAGCACTAATGAAAAACTGTTTTTT. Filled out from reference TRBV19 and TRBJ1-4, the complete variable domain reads DGGITQSPKYLFRKEGQNVTLSCEQNLNHDAMYWYRQDPGQGLRLIYYSQIVNDFQKGDIAEGYSVSREKKESFPLTVTSAQKNPTAFYLCASSIAGSTNEKLFFGSGTQLSVL.